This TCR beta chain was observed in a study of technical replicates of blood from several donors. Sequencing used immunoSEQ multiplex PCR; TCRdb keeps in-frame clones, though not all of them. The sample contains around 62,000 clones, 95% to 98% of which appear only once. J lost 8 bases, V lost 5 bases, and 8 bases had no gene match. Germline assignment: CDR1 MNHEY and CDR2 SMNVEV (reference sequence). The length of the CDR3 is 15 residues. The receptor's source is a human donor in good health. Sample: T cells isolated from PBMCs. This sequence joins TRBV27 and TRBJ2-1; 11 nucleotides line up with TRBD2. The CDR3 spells CASSVIAGGPDEQFF. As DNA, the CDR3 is TGTGCCAGCAGTGTCATAGCGGGAGGGCCAGATGAGCAGTTCTTC.